Sequencing of this T cell receptor beta chain was carried out in a study of CD8 T cells in ankylosing spondylitis. Overall study results and limits: Several highly homologous variants made up a TCR beta motif, and this motif appeared characteristic of ankylosing spondylitis blood.

CDR1 and CDR2 from the germline V gene are SGHRS and YFSETQ. This CDR3 contains 15 residues. Trimming cost V 0 bases and J 3 bases, with 10 bases left between them. There are many counts of this clonotype. No antigen is known for it. TCRdb reprocessed the 5' RACE reads via MiXCR and lists one record per CDR3 protein. The sample has 450,000 to 550,000 distinct CDR3 sequences, about 5.7% seen once; the top ten hold 3% to 4%. The TCR was taken from a male donor with ankylosing spondylitis. Material: blood, either unsorted or a sorted T cell fraction (not recorded which). The chain uses TRBV5-1 and TRBJ2-1; possibly TRBD2 for D (5 bases). This CDR3 reads CASSLGGSLYNEQFF. The CDR3 DNA reads TGCGCCAGCAGCTTGGGTGGGAGTCTCTACAATGAGCAGTTCTTC.